The source of this TCR beta chain is a study of blood T cell repertoires in COVID-19. As for the study in general: Italy, Spain and the United States were the sources of the convalescent and acute COVID-19 samples. The cDNA or gDNA used as material had been derived from T cells, B-cell-depleted T cells, or PBMCs.

The V and J ends lost 1 base and 7 bases respectively, with 11 bases between them. The CDR3 contains 15 residues. Germline assignment: CDR1 MGHDK and CDR2 SYGVNS. Original methodology: For nucleated cells, counts were estimated from reference gene primer amplification. The protocol was immunoSEQ multiplex PCR, while the TCRdb copy is restricted to in-frame clones and leaves out a portion. The V and J calls and clone size come from that table; D and trimming were worked out from the DNA. The sample lists just over 60,000 clones; 70% to 85% were seen once. The receptor was isolated from a man aged 60 to 75 with acute or convalescent COVID-19. This chain links TRBV25-1 with TRBJ1-6, with a tentative D call TRBD1 (6 bases). Sequences were obtained from peripheral blood. Here the CDR3 DNA reads TGTGCCAGCAGTGAATCGGACAGTCCCAATTCACCCCTCCACTTT. This gives the protein CASSESDSPNSPLHF.